A selection of T cell receptor beta chains follows, all from one sample in a study of T cells after yellow fever vaccination. TCRdb ran MiXCR on the 5' RACE reads and lists one entry per CDR3 protein. Among about 320,000 distinct CDR3 sequences listed, around 4.5% were seen once. The sequences come from PBMCs, collected 15 days after the yellow fever booster vaccination. Source of these receptors: a man aged 18 to 35 who received the YFV17D yellow fever vaccine. Both conserved end residues are part of each CDR3. Each record gives: D gene, V gene, clone size, J gene, CDR3 protein, CDR3 DNA. D genes are given only for firm matches. The size entry is marked missing in some rows and otherwise reads once, few, many or a size class.

d_call: TRBD1; v_call: TRBV10-2; clone_size: .; j_call: TRBJ1-5; cdr3_aa: CASREQGIGFGRKNQPQHF; cdr3_nt: TGCGCCAGCAGGGAACAGGGGATCGGATTTGGCCGAAAAAATCAGCCCCAGCATTTT
d_call: .; v_call: TRBV7-9; clone_size: many; j_call: TRBJ2-6; cdr3_aa: CASTTPSSGANVLTF; cdr3_nt: TGTGCCAGCACCACACCAAGCTCAGGGGCCAACGTCCTGACTTTC
d_call: .; v_call: TRBV6-5; clone_size: many; j_call: TRBJ1-1; cdr3_aa: CASSYSIQGVLNTEAFF; cdr3_nt: TGTGCCAGCAGTTACTCGATACAGGGCGTCCTGAACACTGAAGCTTTCTTT
d_call: TRBD1; v_call: TRBV2; clone_size: many; j_call: TRBJ1-1; cdr3_aa: CASTKDRGAEAFF; cdr3_nt: TGTGCCAGCACCAAAGACAGGGGGGCTGAAGCTTTCTTT
d_call: .; v_call: TRBV4-1; clone_size: .; j_call: TRBJ1-6; cdr3_aa: CASSQSDSNSPLHF; cdr3_nt: TGCGCCAGCAGCCAGAGTGACTCTAATTCACCCCTCCACTTT
d_call: .; v_call: TRBV29-1; clone_size: many; j_call: TRBJ1-2; cdr3_aa: CSVESWVTDDNYGYTF; cdr3_nt: TGCAGCGTTGAGAGTTGGGTTACGGATGATAACTATGGCTACACCTTC
d_call: TRBD1; v_call: TRBV18; clone_size: few; j_call: TRBJ1-1; cdr3_aa: CASSPSTGRTEAFF; cdr3_nt: TGTGCCAGCTCACCCTCGACAGGGCGGACTGAAGCTTTCTTT
d_call: TRBD1; v_call: TRBV29-1; clone_size: .; j_call: TRBJ2-7; cdr3_aa: CSVEGGRGPPYEQYF; cdr3_nt: TGCAGCGTTGAAGGAGGCAGGGGGCCCCCCTACGAGCAGTACTTC
d_call: TRBD1; v_call: TRBV5-1; clone_size: many; j_call: TRBJ2-3; cdr3_aa: CASSPDRAGDTQYF; cdr3_nt: TGCGCCAGCAGCCCGGACAGGGCGGGCGATACGCAGTATTTT
d_call: TRBD1; v_call: TRBV27; clone_size: .; j_call: TRBJ1-1; cdr3_aa: CASSHRQGAGTEAFF; cdr3_nt: TGTGCCAGCAGCCACCGACAGGGGGCGGGGACTGAAGCTTTCTTT
d_call: TRBD1; v_call: TRBV5-6; clone_size: .; j_call: TRBJ1-3; cdr3_aa: CASSLPLTGNTIYF; cdr3_nt: TGTGCCAGCAGCTTGCCCCTGACAGGGAACACCATATATTTT
d_call: .; v_call: TRBV7-2; clone_size: .; j_call: TRBJ2-5; cdr3_aa: CASSRGAGETQYF; cdr3_nt: TGTGCCAGCAGCCGGGGGGCAGGGGAGACCCAGTACTTC
d_call: .; v_call: TRBV7-8; clone_size: many; j_call: TRBJ2-1; cdr3_aa: CASSLTPVNEQFF; cdr3_nt: TGTGCCAGCAGCCTCACCCCCGTTAATGAGCAGTTCTTC
d_call: .; v_call: TRBV7-9; clone_size: many; j_call: TRBJ1-1; cdr3_aa: CASTRGQSIKAFF; cdr3_nt: TGTGCCAGCACGCGGGGTCAGAGTATTAAGGCTTTCTTT
d_call: TRBD1; v_call: TRBV12-3/TRBV12-4; clone_size: .; j_call: TRBJ2-3; cdr3_aa: CASSGGQNWRTDTQYF; cdr3_nt: TGTGCCAGCAGTGGGGGACAGAATTGGCGCACAGATACGCAGTATTTT
d_call: TRBD2; v_call: TRBV29-1; clone_size: many; j_call: TRBJ2-1; cdr3_aa: CQLAAKRRFQQFF; cdr3_nt: TGCCAGCTAGCGGCGAAACGGAGGTTCCAGCAGTTCTTC
d_call: .; v_call: TRBV11-2; clone_size: few; j_call: TRBJ1-2; cdr3_aa: CASSLDQGPSGKTLGGYTF; cdr3_nt: TGTGCCAGCAGCTTAGATCAGGGACCTTCAGGGAAGACTCTGGGTGGCTACACCTTC
d_call: .; v_call: TRBV30; clone_size: many; j_call: TRBJ1-1; cdr3_aa: CAWSVPGGRAFF; cdr3_nt: TGTGCCTGGAGTGTGCCGGGGGGCCGAGCTTTCTTT
d_call: TRBD2; v_call: TRBV7-8; clone_size: .; j_call: TRBJ2-3; cdr3_aa: CASSGWISGGATDTQYF; cdr3_nt: TGTGCCAGCAGCGGATGGATTAGCGGGGGGGCCACAGATACGCAGTATTTT
d_call: TRBD1; v_call: TRBV2; clone_size: .; j_call: TRBJ2-5; cdr3_aa: CASRGTGGRETQYF; cdr3_nt: TGTGCCAGCAGGGGGACAGGGGGCAGGGAGACCCAGTACTTC
d_call: .; v_call: TRBV20-1; clone_size: many; j_call: TRBJ2-4; cdr3_aa: CSARPMDPNHLAKNIQYF; cdr3_nt: TGCAGTGCTAGACCCATGGACCCTAATCATCTAGCCAAAAACATTCAGTACTTC
d_call: .; v_call: TRBV7-9; clone_size: .; j_call: TRBJ2-1; cdr3_aa: CASSLFHNEQFF; cdr3_nt: TGTGCCAGCAGCTTATTCCACAATGAGCAGTTCTTC
d_call: TRBD1; v_call: TRBV20-1; clone_size: .; j_call: TRBJ1-1; cdr3_aa: CSAREGQGEVGAFF; cdr3_nt: TGCAGTGCTAGAGAGGGACAGGGGGAGGTTGGCGCTTTCTTT
d_call: TRBD2; v_call: TRBV6-5; clone_size: many; j_call: TRBJ2-3; cdr3_aa: CASSYSDGRGGGRIDTQYF; cdr3_nt: TGTGCCAGCAGTTACTCCGACGGGCGTGGCGGGGGGCGAATCGATACGCAGTATTTT
d_call: .; v_call: TRBV21-1; clone_size: .; j_call: TRBJ2-7; cdr3_aa: CASSKTSYCSYEQYF; cdr3_nt: TGTGCCAGCAGCAAGACCAGCTACTGCTCCTACGAGCAGTACTTC
d_call: TRBD2; v_call: TRBV11-2; clone_size: .; j_call: TRBJ2-7; cdr3_aa: CASSLEGLAGYEQYF; cdr3_nt: TGTGCCAGCAGCTTAGAAGGGCTAGCGGGGTACGAGCAGTACTTC
d_call: .; v_call: TRBV7-9; clone_size: many; j_call: TRBJ1-1; cdr3_aa: CASSPPGGGETEAFF; cdr3_nt: TGTGCCAGCAGCCCCCCTGGGGGGGGCGAAACTGAAGCTTTCTTT
d_call: TRBD2; v_call: TRBV6-2/TRBV6-3; clone_size: many; j_call: TRBJ2-5; cdr3_aa: CASSSLKRGRETQYF; cdr3_nt: TGTGCCAGCAGTTCGTTAAAGCGGGGCCGGGAGACCCAGTACTTC
d_call: .; v_call: TRBV11-2; clone_size: many; j_call: TRBJ1-2; cdr3_aa: CASSLVRTDYGYTF; cdr3_nt: TGTGCCAGCAGCTTAGTAAGGACCGACTATGGCTACACCTTC
d_call: .; v_call: TRBV18; clone_size: many; j_call: TRBJ1-1; cdr3_aa: CASSPGVRTNTEAFF; cdr3_nt: TGTGCCAGCTCACCAGGCGTGCGGACGAACACTGAAGCTTTCTTT
d_call: TRBD2; v_call: TRBV9; clone_size: .; j_call: TRBJ2-3; cdr3_aa: CASSVGGGATDTQYF; cdr3_nt: TGTGCCAGCAGCGTAGGCGGGGGGGCGACAGATACGCAGTATTTT
d_call: .; v_call: TRBV6-5; clone_size: many; j_call: TRBJ1-2; cdr3_aa: CASRQEAGFNYGYTF; cdr3_nt: TGTGCCAGCCGCCAAGAGGCAGGATTTAACTATGGCTACACCTTC
d_call: .; v_call: TRBV3-1; clone_size: .; j_call: TRBJ1-2; cdr3_aa: CASSPQGGHGYTF; cdr3_nt: TGTGCCAGCAGCCCCCAGGGCGGGCATGGCTACACCTTC
d_call: .; v_call: TRBV6-5; clone_size: many; j_call: TRBJ2-1; cdr3_aa: CASSYSGRLLRQFF; cdr3_nt: TGTGCCAGCAGTTACTCAGGCCGGCTCCTCAGGCAGTTCTTC
d_call: TRBD1; v_call: TRBV6-1; clone_size: many; j_call: TRBJ2-7; cdr3_aa: CASSEVMTGASYEQYF; cdr3_nt: TGTGCCAGCAGTGAAGTGATGACAGGGGCCTCCTACGAGCAGTACTTC
d_call: .; v_call: TRBV11-2; clone_size: many; j_call: TRBJ2-5; cdr3_aa: CASSSEASGGETQYF; cdr3_nt: TGTGCCAGCAGCTCCGAGGCTAGTGGGGGTGAGACCCAGTACTTC
d_call: .; v_call: TRBV11-2; clone_size: many; j_call: TRBJ1-1; cdr3_aa: CASSLGWSATEAFF; cdr3_nt: TGTGCCAGCAGCTTAGGGTGGAGTGCCACTGAAGCTTTCTTT